The clone carrying this T cell receptor (beta chain) was found many times. What it binds is unknown. The CDR3 is made up of 12 amino acids. Germline values: CDR1 DFQATT, CDR2 SNEGSKA (reference sequence). Trimming removed 5 bases from V and 4 bases from J; junction bases left unmatched: 2. The sample originates from a study of CD8 T cells in ankylosing spondylitis. The study's findings and limits: Disease-associated clones were CD8+ and fairly uncommon in peripheral blood.

TCRdb re-derived calls from the 5' RACE reads in MiXCR, one entry per CDR3 protein. The sample consists of some 120,000 distinct CDR3 sequences, 7% of them appearing once. The sample comprised blood, either unsorted or a sorted T cell fraction (not recorded which). The TCR sequence derives from a male donor with ankylosing spondylitis or in good health (not recorded which). The chain uses TRBV20-1 and TRBJ2-5; 9 bases are a match to TRBD1. CDR3 loop: CSAPQGAETQYF. DNA for the CDR3: TGCAGTGCTCCACAGGGGGCAGAGACCCAGTACTTC.